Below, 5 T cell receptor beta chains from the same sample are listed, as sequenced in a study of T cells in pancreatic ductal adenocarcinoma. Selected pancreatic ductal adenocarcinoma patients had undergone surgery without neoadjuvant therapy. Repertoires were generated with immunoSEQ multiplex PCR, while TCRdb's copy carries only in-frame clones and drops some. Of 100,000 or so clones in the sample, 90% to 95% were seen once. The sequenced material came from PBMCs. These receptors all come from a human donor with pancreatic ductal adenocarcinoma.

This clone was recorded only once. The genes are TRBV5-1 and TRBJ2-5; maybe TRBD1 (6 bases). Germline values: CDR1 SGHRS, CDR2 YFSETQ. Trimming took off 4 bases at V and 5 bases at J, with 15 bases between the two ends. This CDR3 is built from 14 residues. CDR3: CASSTGSPGETQYF. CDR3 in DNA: TGCGCCAGCAGCACAGGGAGCCCTGGGGAGACCCAGTACTTC.

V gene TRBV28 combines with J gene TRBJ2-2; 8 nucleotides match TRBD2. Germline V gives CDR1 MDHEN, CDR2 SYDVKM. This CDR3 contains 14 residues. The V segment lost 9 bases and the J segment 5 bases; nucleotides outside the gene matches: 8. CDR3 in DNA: TGTGCCAGTTCGGGACTAGTCGGGACCGGGGAGCTGTTTTTT. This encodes CASSGLVGTGELFF.

The CDR3 loop reads CASTLTGEATEAFF. The CDR3 coding sequence is TGTGCCAGCACTTTGACAGGGGAGGCCACTGAAGCTTTCTTT. The chain carries TRBV6-1 and TRBJ1-1, with 8 bases identical to TRBD1. This CDR3 region has 14 residues. V lost 7 bases, J lost 4 bases, and 8 bases stayed unmatched. The germline V gene encodes CDR1 MNHNS and CDR2 SASEGT.

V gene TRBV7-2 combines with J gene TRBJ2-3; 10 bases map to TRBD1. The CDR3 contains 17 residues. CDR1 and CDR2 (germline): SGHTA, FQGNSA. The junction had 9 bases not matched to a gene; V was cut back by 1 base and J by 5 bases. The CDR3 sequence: CASSLVSTGGSRDTQYF. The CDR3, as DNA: TGTGCCAGCAGCTTAGTCTCGACAGGGGGCTCTCGAGATACGCAGTATTTT.

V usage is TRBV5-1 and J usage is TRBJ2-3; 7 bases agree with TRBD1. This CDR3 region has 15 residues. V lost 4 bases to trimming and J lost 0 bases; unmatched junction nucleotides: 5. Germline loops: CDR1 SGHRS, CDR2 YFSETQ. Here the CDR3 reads CASSPGQTSTDTQYF. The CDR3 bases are TGCGCCAGCAGCCCGGGACAGACTAGCACAGATACGCAGTATTTT.